This T cell receptor (beta chain) comes out of a study of cytomegalovirus exposure and HLA in healthy donors. Findings and caveats of the study: Sequences of the TCR beta chain were said to predict the HLA-A and HLA-B alleles of most subjects accurately.

13 Jbeta primers and 60 Vbeta primers were used for the PCR. In the study's own analysis: Around 76 million unique TCR beta chains, some 11 million shared, were counted in a later analysis. Generated by immunoSEQ multiplex PCR, the TCRdb table keeps only in-frame clones and is missing some. That table furnishes V, J and clone size, whereas the DNA furnished D and trimming. Here the sample spans roughly 200,000 clones, approximately 82% being singletons. Looked up from germline, CDR1 is SGHRS and CDR2 is YFSETQ. The V gene end was trimmed by 0 bases and the J gene end by 3 bases; junction bases not matched to a gene: 3. CDR3 length equals 15 residues. As concerns this clone: Its matching antigen is unknown.

The source of this sequence is a young woman in good health and CMV-seronegative. Input material: PBMCs. V and J are TRBV5-1 and TRBJ1-5; TRBD1 aligns across 7 bases. The DNA for the CDR3 is TGCGCCAGCAGCTTGGGGGACAGCCTCAATCAGCCCCAGCATTTT. Translation gives CASSLGDSLNQPQHF.